The 15 T cell receptor beta chains in this list originate from one sample, sequenced in a study of cytomegalovirus exposure and HLA in healthy donors. PCR involved 60 Vbeta and 13 Jbeta primers. Sequenced by immunoSEQ multiplex PCR; TCRdb stores in-frame clones only, minus some. This table holds about 180,000 clones, 70% to 80% found once. The sequencing sample was made of PBMCs. The source of these receptors is a man in his sixties in good health and CMV-seronegative.

The V and J genes are TRBV5-1 and TRBJ2-3, with TRBD1 matching 7 bases. V lost 1 base, J lost 6 bases, and 5 bases stayed unmatched. Germline lookup yields CDR1 SGHRS and CDR2 YFSETQ. The length of the CDR3 is 14 residues. The CDR3 is CASSLSRGLDTQYF. As DNA, the CDR3 is TGCGCCAGCAGCTTGAGCAGGGGGTTGGATACGCAGTATTTT.

This clone has only a few counts. This chain uses TRBV5-4 with TRBJ2-2, with D possibly being TRBD2 (5 bases). Trimming removed 0 bases from V and 6 bases from J, with 12 bases in between. The CDR3 loop spans 15 amino acids. Germline-derived CDR1 and CDR2 are SGHNT and YYREEE (reference sequence). In nucleotides, the CDR3 is TGTGCCAGCAGCTTGGCCGTCACTAGTTCCGGGGAGCTGTTTTTT. Translation: CASSLAVTSSGELFF.

This clone came up a few times. The chain combines TRBV5-5 with TRBJ1-1; 9 bases agree with TRBD1. V lost 0 bases and J lost 5; bases outside the gene matches: 2. This CDR3 has 14 residues. Per the germline V gene, CDR1 is SGHKS and CDR2 is YYEKEE (reference sequence). As DNA, the CDR3 is TGTGCCAGCAGCTTGGCGGACAGGGGAACTGAAGCTTTCTTT. It encodes CASSLADRGTEAFF.

Comment on this clone: The identical CDR3 is also encoded by other nucleotide sequences in the sample. In nucleotides, the CDR3 is TGTGCCAGCAGCTTAGCGGGGCTGTACAATGAGCAGTTCTTC. Translating it yields CASSLAGLYNEQFF. The V gene is TRBV5-4, the J gene TRBJ2-1; 7 nucleotides match TRBD2. V lost 2 bases to trimming and J lost 4 bases; unmatched junction nucleotides: 3. The CDR3 consists of 14 residues. CDR1 and CDR2 (germline): SGHNT, YYREEE (reference sequence).

The chain is built from TRBV27 and TRBJ2-3; weak D call: TRBD1 (6 bases). This CDR3 has 15 amino acids. V was pared by 4 bases and J by 1 base, with 12 bases between. The germline gives CDR1 MNHEY, CDR2 SMNVEV (reference sequence). CDR3 residues: CASSSGDTRTDTQYF. The CDR3 coding sequence is TGTGCCAGCAGTTCAGGGGACACCCGCACAGATACGCAGTATTTT.

V is TRBV4-2 and J is TRBJ1-5; D may be TRBD1 (6 bases). The CDR3 consists of 15 residues. CDR1 and CDR2 from the germline V gene are LGHNA and YNFKEQ. Trimming cost V 0 bases and J 6 bases, with 12 bases left between them. Here the CDR3 reads CASSQDVGAVQPQHF. Written as DNA, the CDR3 is TGTGCCAGCAGCCAAGATGTGGGGGCTGTTCAGCCCCAGCATTTT.

The V gene is TRBV5-4, the J gene TRBJ1-2, with D hard to call. Germline V CDR1 and CDR2: SGHNT, YYREEE (reference sequence). The ends were cut back, 0 bases at V and 0 bases at J, with 9 bases in the middle. The CDR3 contains 15 residues. The DNA for the CDR3 is TGTGCCAGCAGCTTGGATGGTAGATCTAACTATGGCTACACCTTC. This translates into CASSLDGRSNYGYTF.

V is TRBV5-4 and J is TRBJ2-7; 7 bases match TRBD1. CDR3 length equals 15 residues. Germline CDR1 and CDR2: SGHNT and YYREEE (reference sequence). V was clipped by 1 base and J by 6 bases; unmatched bases: 10. The CDR3 is CASSLRSRQGSEQYF. CDR3 sequence (DNA): TGTGCCAGCAGCTTGCGTTCCCGACAGGGAAGCGAGCAGTACTTC.

In DNA, the CDR3 is TGCGCCAGCAGCTTTTCTAGCGGGAGTGGCTACAATGAGCAGTTCTTC. Translating gives CASSFSSGSGYNEQFF. The gene calls are TRBV5-1 and TRBJ2-1, with 10 bases matching TRBD2. Germline lookup yields CDR1 SGHRS and CDR2 YFSETQ. J gave up 3 bases and V 2 bases, and 5 bases lay outside the gene matches. The CDR3 runs to 16 residues.

V usage is TRBV19 and J usage is TRBJ1-1, with D possibly being TRBD1 (6 bases). This CDR3 spans 16 amino acids. Germline V gene data show CDR1 as LNHDA and CDR2 as SQIVND (reference sequence). V was trimmed by 8 bases and J by 4 bases, leaving 23 bases between them. The CDR3 sequence: CASLSRLSSGATEAFF. The CDR3 coding sequence is TGTGCCAGTTTATCTCGCCTCTCCTCAGGGGCCACTGAAGCTTTCTTT.

This rearrangement joins TRBV4-1 to TRBJ2-2, with unresolved D. Between the trimmed V and J ends, which lost 3 bases and 8 bases, there was a span of 7 bases. Per the germline V gene, CDR1 is MGHRA and CDR2 is YSYEKL. The CDR3 covers 12 residues. The CDR3 bases are TGCGCCAGCAGCCAGCGGTCGGGGGAGCTGTTTTTT. It translates to CASSQRSGELFF.

V usage is TRBV29-1 and J usage is TRBJ2-7, with 8 bases fitting TRBD1. Germline CDR1 is SQVTM and CDR2 is ANQGSEA. The CDR3 extends over 15 amino acids. The V and J ends lost 5 bases and 6 bases, in that order; junction bases with no gene match: 15. The CDR3 sequence is CSVRSGGALMSEQYF. In nucleotides, the CDR3 is TGCAGCGTTCGCTCAGGGGGCGCTTTGATGTCCGAGCAGTACTTC.

This clone was recorded only once. V gene TRBV13 combines with J gene TRBJ2-3; TRBD2 matches at 16 bases. In germline, CDR1 is PRHDT, CDR2 FYEKMQ (reference sequence). This CDR3 contains 17 residues. The V and J ends lost 5 bases and 6 bases, in that order; junction bases with no gene match: 8. DNA of the CDR3: TGTGCCAGCAGCCAGAAGGGACTAGCGGGGGGGCTCGATACGCAGTATTTT. Residues: CASSQKGLAGGLDTQYF. The full variable domain, with the rest looked up from reference TRBV13 and TRBJ2-3, is AAGVIQSPRHLIKEKRETATLKCYPIPRHDTVYWYQQGPGQDPQFLISFYEKMQSDKGSIPDRFSAQQFSDYHSELNMSSLELGDSALYFCASSQKGLAGGLDTQYFGPGTRLTVL.

The V gene is TRBV5-4, the J gene TRBJ2-1, with TRBD1 identical over 8 bases. CDR3 length equals 14 residues. V lost 0 bases, J lost 4 bases, and 0 bases stayed unmatched. Looked up from germline, CDR1 is SGHNT and CDR2 is YYREEE (reference sequence). CDR3 bases: TGTGCCAGCAGCTTGGGACAGGGGTACAATGAGCAGTTCTTC. Translated: CASSLGQGYNEQFF.

The sample holds one count of this clone. V gene TRBV5-6 combines with J gene TRBJ1-2; 8 positions agree with TRBD1. CDR3 size: 13 residues. Trimming removed 5 bases from V and 8 bases from J; junction bases left unmatched: 8. Germline V gives CDR1 SGHDT, CDR2 YYEEEE. CDR3 sequence (DNA): TGTGCCAGCAGGAGCGACAGGGGAGGGGGCTACACCTTC. Protein product: CASRSDRGGGYTF.